The T cell receptor beta chain under discussion was sequenced for a study of blood T cell repertoires in COVID-19. Overall study context: Samples representing acute and convalescent COVID-19 were sourced from the United States, Italy and Spain. Sources were T cells, B-cell-depleted T cells, or PBMCs; the material itself was cDNA or gDNA.

Per the original methods: Amplification from reference gene primers served as the basis for estimated nucleated cell counts. Assay: immunoSEQ multiplex PCR; the TCRdb copy retains only in-frame clones and omits some. The D gene and trimming were derived from the DNA, and the V and J assignments and clone size from that table. The table lists under 250,000 clones, 85% of them singletons. Seattle patient enrollment occurred during active infection, with longitudinal follow-up thereafter. The germline CDR1 and CDR2 sequences are LNHNV and YYDKDF (reference sequence). The length of the CDR3 is 14 residues. With 5 bases removed from V and 11 bases from J, the gap between germline ends came to 16 bases.

Material for sequencing was peripheral blood. V gene TRBV15 combines with J gene TRBJ1-6; a possible D gene is TRBD1 (6 bases). This TCR derives from a man aged 50 to 59 with COVID-19, enrolled during active disease. For the CDR3, the DNA is TGTGCCACCAGCGGGGACGGGGGGCCGACACCCCTCCACTTT. Its protein is CATSGDGGPTPLHF.